The 24 T cell receptor beta chains listed next were all sequenced from one sample in a study of Tregs in tolerant kidney transplant recipients (dated by TCRdb to about 2019). In the paper's terms, the time point label means: 6 months after combined kidney and bone marrow transplant. The transplants used related donors along with nonmyeloablative bone marrow transplantation, and in the human trials mixed chimerism was transient. Libraries were built with the immunoSEQ multiplex PCR assay. As stored in TCRdb, this immuneACCESS dataset retains in-frame rearrangements with V and J assigned. A fraction of the clones does not appear; measured against another copy, unresolved V genes explain less than half of the discrepancy, and the remainder lacks a known reason. This sample's table carries roughly 25,000 clones. Of the sample, approximately 4.2% is held by the ten largest clones. The sample in question was CD4+ T cells from blood (PBMCs), obtained 6 months after the transplant. Receptor source: a human patient who received a combined kidney and bone marrow transplant. Post transplant, some T cells may arise from the graft donor.

On this clone: The CDR3 goes on 3 residues after the read ends, and that part is filled in from the germline J gene. J is TRBJ1-2 and V is TRBV5-5; 8 bases are shared with TRBD1. CDR3 size: 14 residues. The germline V gene has CDR1 SGHKS and CDR2 YYEKEE (reference sequence). The trim removed 4 bases at V and 5 bases at J, leaving 7 bases unmatched. The CDR3 loop is CASSTTGDGYGYTF. CDR3 bases read: TGTGCCAGCAGCACGACAGGGGACGGGTATGGC.

Concerning this clone itself: The missing CDR3 end, 3 residues past where the read stops, is filled in from the germline J gene. This chain uses TRBV11-1 with TRBJ1-2, with D maybe TRBD1 (5 bases). CDR1 and CDR2 from the germline V gene are SGHAT and FQDESV (reference sequence). V lost 4 bases and J 7 bases, leaving 16 bases between the germline ends. CDR3 length: 14 residues. The part of the CDR3 DNA that was read is TGTGCCAGCAGCTGGGGACTCCTTGGTGCTGGC. It codes for CASSWGLLGAG. The whole CDR3 protein reads CASSWGLLGAGYTF. The entire variable domain, with the rest obtained from reference TRBV11-1 and TRBJ1-2, is as follows: EAEVAQSPRYKITEKSQAVAFWCDPISGHATLYWYRQILGQGPELLVQFQDESVVDDSQLPKDRFSAERLKGVDSTLKIQPAELGDSAMYLCASSWGLLGAGYTFGSGTRLTVV.

About this clone itself: The CDR3 goes on 3 residues after the read ends, and that part is filled in from the germline J gene. This rearrangement joins TRBV11-2 to TRBJ1-2; no firm D call. V lost 5 bases and J 4 bases, leaving 5 bases between the germline ends. Germline CDR1 SGHAT, CDR2 FQNNGV. CDR3 size: 11 residues. The CDR3 spells CASSQGYGYTF. CDR3 DNA, as far as it was read: TGTGCCAGCAGCCAAGGCTATGGC.

Concerning this clone itself: The read is 3 residues too short to cover the CDR3 end, so that end is filled in from the germline J gene. The rearrangement links TRBV6-2 or TRBV6-3 to TRBJ1-5, with D possibly matching TRBD1 (5 bases). Trimming took off 2 bases at V and 3 bases at J, with 8 bases between the two ends. The CDR3 consists of 14 residues. From germline, CDR1 is MNHEY and CDR2 SVGEGT. The part of the CDR3 DNA that was read is TGTGCCAGCAGTTACCCAGGGCTCAATCAGCCC. It codes for CASSYPGLNQP. The entire CDR3 protein reads CASSYPGLNQPQHF.

Comments on this clone: The read halts 3 residues ahead of the CDR3 end, with the missing end drawn from the germline J gene. The rearrangement links TRBV7-2 to TRBJ2-3; 7 bases align to TRBD1. The J segment lost 1 base and the V segment lost 3 bases, leaving 4 bases of the junction unmatched. Per the germline V gene, CDR1 is SGHTA and CDR2 is FQGNSA. The CDR3 has 15 amino acids. This CDR3 reads CASSLGQPGTDTQYF. The sequenced CDR3 bases are TGTGCCAGCAGCTTGGGACAGCCAGGCACAGATACG.

With regard to this clone: The sequenced fragment ends 3 residues before the CDR3 boundary, so the rest is inferred from the germline J gene. The V and J genes are TRBV6-1 and TRBJ1-1; no clear D gene. The CDR3 is 13 residues long. Germline CDR1 and CDR2: MNHNS and SASEGT. CDR3 DNA, as far as it was read: TGTGCCAGCAGTGGCGAGGCGGGCCTCGAG. It is translated as CASSGEAGLE. Given in full, the CDR3 is CASSGEAGLEAFF.

Concerning this clone itself: The read halts 3 residues ahead of the CDR3 end, with the missing end drawn from the germline J gene. The genes are TRBV5-4 and TRBJ2-7; perhaps TRBD2 as D (6 bases). The length of the CDR3 is 14 residues. Germline V gene data show CDR1 as SGHNT and CDR2 as YYREEE (reference sequence). V was cut by 5 bases and J by 3 bases, with 15 bases left in between. Partial CDR3 DNA: TGTGCCAGCAGAAGTAGCGCGGGGAACTACGAG. Its protein is CASRSSAGNYE. The entire CDR3 reads CASRSSAGNYEQYF.

The CDR3 here is CSVDRGLTGELFF. The sequenced CDR3 bases are TGCAGCGTTGACAGGGGTCTAACCGGGGAG. V and J are TRBV29-1 and TRBJ2-2, with TRBD1 as a possible D gene (6 bases). The read ends 3 residues before the CDR3 terminus; that terminus is restored from the germline J gene. V lost 3 bases, J lost 5 bases, and 10 bases lay in between. CDR1 and CDR2 from the germline V gene are SQVTM and ANQGSEA. The CDR3 contains 13 residues.

A word on this clone: The read ends 3 residues before the CDR3 terminus; that terminus is restored from the germline J gene. The V gene is TRBV2, the J gene TRBJ1-2, with D hard to call. Germline-derived CDR1 and CDR2 are SNHLY and FYNNEI. V was pared by 3 bases and J by 1 base, with 9 bases between. The CDR3 is made up of 14 amino acids. The CDR3 is CASSDRGRNYGYTF. The CDR3 bases that were read are TGTGCCAGCAGTGACAGAGGGCGTAACTATGGC.

Comments on this clone: The CDR3 extends 3 residues past the end of the read, so its final part is completed from the germline J gene. V is TRBV7-8 and J is TRBJ1-2, with 8 bases aligning to TRBD1. Germline loops: CDR1 SGHVS, CDR2 FQNEAQ. This CDR3 has 14 residues. CDR3 DNA, as far as it was read: TGTGCCAGCAGTCCCGGGACAGGAAAGATGGGC. Amino acid sequence: CASSPGTGKMG. The whole CDR3 sequence is CASSPGTGKMGYTF. The variable domain in full, completed from reference TRBV7-8 and TRBJ1-2, reads GAGVSQSPRYKVAKRGQDVALRCDPISGHVSLFWYQQALGQGPEFLTYFQNEAQLDKSGLPSDRFFAERPEGSVSTLKIQRTQQEDSAVYLCASSPGTGKMGYTFGSGTRLTVV.

In the case of this clone: The read ends 3 residues early relative to the CDR3; the germline J gene fills the gap. The chain combines TRBV20-1 with TRBJ1-1, with 10 bases lining up with TRBD1. The CDR3 sequence is 14 residues long. Germline V gene sequence: CDR1 DFQATT, CDR2 SNEGSKA (reference sequence). J was trimmed by 4 bases and V by 6 bases; bases with no gene match: 8. The CDR3 region is CSAEVRDRGTEAFF. The sequenced part of the CDR3 DNA is TGCAGTGCAGAGGTCCGGGACAGGGGCACTGAA.

With respect to this clone: The read gets to within 3 residues of the CDR3 end, and the germline J gene fills in the rest. V usage is TRBV19 and J usage is TRBJ2-2; perhaps TRBD1 as D (6 bases). Germline V CDR1 and CDR2: LNHDA, SQIVND (reference sequence). Trimming took 7 bases from V and 6 from J, leaving 18 bases between them. This CDR3 has 15 amino acids. The CDR3: CASTRQGRRAGELFF. The sequenced part of the CDR3 DNA is TGTGCCAGTACTAGGCAGGGGCGGAGAGCCGGGGAG.

For this clone: The CDR3 end is not reached by the read, which stops 3 residues before it; the germline J gene fills it in. V usage is TRBV7-9 and J usage is TRBJ1-3, with D hard to call. The germline gives CDR1 SEHNR, CDR2 FQNEAQ (reference sequence). V gave up 5 bases and J gave up 9 bases, with 11 bases separating them. This CDR3 has 12 amino acids. The CDR3 here is CASSPLVATIYF. The covered CDR3 bases are TGTGCCAGCAGCCCTCTGGTGGCCACC.

About this clone itself: The read falls 3 residues short of the CDR3 end, and the missing part is taken from the germline J gene. This chain joins TRBV18 and TRBJ2-7; 8 positions agree with TRBD1. This CDR3 comprises 15 residues. The V and J ends lost 1 base and 2 bases, in that order; junction bases with no gene match: 4. From germline, CDR1 is KGHSH and CDR2 LQKENI. CDR3 loop: CASSPQGQVTYEQYF. The CDR3 DNA, read in part, is TGTGCCAGCTCACCACAGGGACAGGTGACCTACGAG.

Worth noting for this clone: The read halts 3 residues ahead of the CDR3 end, with the missing end drawn from the germline J gene. The chain is built from TRBV20-1 and TRBJ1-2; tentative D call: TRBD1 (6 bases). There are 14 residues in the CDR3. The germline V gene has CDR1 DFQATT and CDR2 SNEGSKA (reference sequence). CDR3 DNA (partial): TGCAGTGCAAGGGGACGTAAGGGGGAGAGGGGC. Its protein is CSARGRKGERG. The full CDR3 is CSARGRKGERGYTF.

Notes on this clone: The CDR3 extends 3 residues past the end of the read, so its final part is completed from the germline J gene. V is TRBV5-1 and J is TRBJ2-2; 7 bases are a match to TRBD2. Germline V lookup: CDR1 SGHRS, CDR2 YFSETQ. CDR3 length: 14 amino acids. V lost 9 bases and J lost 1; bases outside the gene matches: 6. The CDR3 here is CATQRDLNTGELFF. The part of the CDR3 DNA that was read is TGCGCCACCCAGCGGGATTTGAACACCGGGGAG.

As for this clone: The observed sequence ends 3 residues before the CDR3 terminus, with the missing tail filled in from the germline J gene. V is TRBV19 and J is TRBJ1-3; TRBD1 is a possible D gene (6 bases). Germline CDR1 reads LNHDA; CDR2 reads SQIVND (reference sequence). This CDR3 comprises 15 residues. Trimming stripped 4 bases from V and 0 bases from J, with 10 bases between. CDR3 amino acids: CASSKTGFSGNTIYF. Partial CDR3 DNA: TGTGCCAGTAGTAAGACAGGTTTCTCTGGAAACACC.

Remarks on this clone: With the read ending 3 residues before the CDR3 end, the germline J gene is used to fill in that end. The chain joins TRBV28 to TRBJ1-5; 7 nucleotides align to TRBD1. Trimming took 5 bases from V and 4 from J; bases not matched to a gene: 5. The CDR3 covers 14 residues. Germline CDR1 reads MDHEN; CDR2 reads SYDVKM. The CDR3 region is CASSLGQWNQPQHF. The CDR3 bases that were read are TGTGCCAGCAGTCTGGGACAGTGGAATCAGCCC. The full variable domain, with the rest looked up from reference TRBV28 and TRBJ1-5, is DVKVTQSSRYLVKRTGEKVFLECVQDMDHENMFWYRQDPGLGLRLIYFSYDVKMKEKGDIPEGYSVSREKKERFSLILESASTNQTSMYLCASSLGQWNQPQHFGDGTRLSIL.

In the case of this clone: The read terminates 3 residues before the CDR3 end, so the remaining end is supplied by the germline J gene. The rearrangement joins TRBV6-1 to TRBJ2-1, with 8 bases aligning to TRBD1. Germline loops: CDR1 MNHNS, CDR2 SASEGT. The length of the CDR3 is 15 residues. Trimming took 2 bases from V and 3 from J; bases not matched to a gene: 3. CDR3 bases read: TGTGCCAGCAGTGAACAGGGGGCTGGCTACAATGAG. Amino acids: CASSEQGAGYNE. The whole CDR3 reads CASSEQGAGYNEQFF.

To note about this clone: With the read ending 3 residues before the CDR3 end, the germline J gene is used to fill in that end. This chain links TRBV19 with TRBJ2-7; D might be TRBD1 (5 bases). The CDR3 has 15 amino acids. V was clipped by 6 bases and J by 3 bases, with 18 bases between them. Germline V lookup: CDR1 LNHDA, CDR2 SQIVND (reference sequence). Incomplete CDR3 DNA: TGTGCCAGTAGCGATCCAGGGCTTAGGGACTACGAG. Its protein is CASSDPGLRDYE. From start to end, the CDR3 is CASSDPGLRDYEQYF.

CDR3 bases read: TGTGCCAGCAGCTTAAGGGGGGGCGAG. The encoded protein is CASSLRGGE. The whole CDR3 sequence reads CASSLRGGEQYF. The chain recombines TRBV5-6 with TRBJ2-7; perhaps TRBD2 as D (7 bases). The observed sequence ends 3 residues before the CDR3 terminus, with the missing tail filled in from the germline J gene. Deletions cut 2 bases from V and 6 bases from J, with 9 bases between. The CDR3 runs to 12 residues. The V gene's germline CDR1 is SGHDT and CDR2 YYEEEE.

As regards this clone: With the read ending 3 residues before the CDR3 end, the germline J gene is used to fill in that end. The chain employs TRBV5-1 and TRBJ2-1, with TRBD2 matching 9 bases. This CDR3 is 16 amino acids long. J was trimmed by 2 bases and V by 2 bases; bases with no gene match: 5. Germline CDR1 SGHRS, CDR2 YFSETQ. The CDR3 here is CASSFVGLATYNEQFF. The CDR3 DNA, read in part, is TGCGCCAGCAGCTTTGTGGGACTAGCTACCTACAATGAG.

A remark on this clone: Read data end 3 residues before the CDR3 end; the end is taken from the germline J gene. This chain joins TRBV18 and TRBJ2-5; tentative D call: TRBD1 (6 bases). The germline V gene encodes CDR1 KGHSH and CDR2 LQKENI. V lost 4 bases and J 1 base, leaving 13 bases between the germline ends. The CDR3 has 15 residues. CDR3 sequence reads: CASSLGQSIQETQYF. The sequenced part of the CDR3 DNA is TGTGCCAGCTCACTAGGACAGTCTATCCAAGAGACC.

For this clone: Read sequence stops 3 residues before the CDR3 end, and the germline J gene provides the missing end. V gene TRBV7-8 combines with J gene TRBJ2-3; D unclear. The V gene's germline CDR1 is SGHVS and CDR2 FQNEAQ. V lost 2 bases and J lost 0, with 6 bases in between. The CDR3 is 14 residues long. The CDR3 DNA, read in part, is TGTGCCAGCAGCTTAAGGGTTAGCACAGATACG. It specifies CASSLRVSTDT. The entire CDR3 is CASSLRVSTDTQYF.